What follows are 10 T cell receptor beta chains derived from one specimen sequenced in a study of graft-versus-host responses after intestinal transplantation. No cognate antigen is known for these TCRs. Clones were sequenced by immunoSEQ multiplex PCR, and TCRdb holds only the in-frame ones, with some missing. The sample consists of tens of thousands of clones, around 92% of them appearing once. The source material was unstimulated CD4+ T cells sorted from spleen or lymph node cells, sampled before transplant. The source is a human donor who was the organ donor for an intestinal transplant.

This chain connects TRBV6-1 to TRBJ1-5, with D uncertain. V lost 0 bases to trimming and J lost 7 bases, with 10 bases between them. This CDR3 contains 14 residues. Germline V gene lookup returns CDR1 MNHNS and CDR2 SASEGT. CDR3 sequence (DNA): TGTGCCAGCAGTGAAGCGCGGGCGGAGCAGCCCCAGCATTTT. This codes for CASSEARAEQPQHF.

The J gene is TRBJ2-7, the V gene TRBV19, with 8 bases aligning to TRBD1. Germline-derived CDR1 and CDR2 are LNHDA and SQIVND (reference sequence). The CDR3 consists of 13 residues. CDR3 bases: TGTGCAAGTCGGGGGACAGGCCGCTACGAGCAGTACTTC. As protein: CASRGTGRYEQYF.

The chain couples TRBV28 to TRBJ1-5; 9 bases fit TRBD1. The CDR3 length is 15 residues. The germline CDR1 and CDR2 sequences are MDHEN and SYDVKM. The J segment lost 3 bases and the V segment lost 4 bases, leaving 4 bases of the junction unmatched. The CDR3 region is CASSYRDRVNQPQHF. As DNA, the CDR3 is TGTGCCAGCAGTTACCGGGACAGGGTCAATCAGCCCCAGCATTTT.

The V call is TRBV27, the J call TRBJ1-2; D unclear. The germline V and J ends were trimmed by 8 bases and 5 bases, with 21 bases remaining between them. CDR3 size: 15 residues. Germline CDR1 MNHEY, CDR2 SMNVEV (reference sequence). For the CDR3, the DNA is TGTGCCAGCTCGACAATCTTAGACAAGGATTATGGCTACACCTTC. Translation: CASSTILDKDYGYTF.

This chain uses TRBV19 with TRBJ2-7; D is possibly TRBD1 (6 bases). Germline CDR1 reads LNHDA; CDR2 reads SQIVND (reference sequence). V gave up 4 bases and J gave up 3 bases, with 10 bases separating them. This CDR3 is built from 13 residues. In nucleotides, the CDR3 is TGTGCCAGTAGTACCCAAGGGGGCTACGAGCAGTACTTC. Protein: CASSTQGGYEQYF.

V gene TRBV28 combines with J gene TRBJ1-3, with unresolved D. Germline-derived CDR1 and CDR2 are MDHEN and SYDVKM. This CDR3 contains 13 residues. V lost 4 bases, J lost 4 bases, and 8 bases lay in between. This chain's CDR3 is CASSWQSGNTIYF. DNA for the CDR3: TGTGCCAGCAGTTGGCAGTCCGGAAACACCATATATTTT.

This sequence joins TRBV27 and TRBJ1-6; D remains unclear. CDR1 and CDR2 from the germline V gene are MNHEY and SMNVEV (reference sequence). The CDR3 is 17 amino acids. Trimming shortened V by 3 bases and J by 0 bases, and 12 bases separated the two germline ends. The CDR3 loop is CASSFSPGGSYNSPLHF. The CDR3 DNA is TGTGCCAGCAGTTTTAGTCCAGGAGGCTCCTATAATTCACCCCTCCACTTT.

The chain links TRBV5-1 to TRBJ2-2, with 7 positions matching TRBD1. Per the germline V gene, CDR1 is SGHRS and CDR2 is YFSETQ. V was clipped by 3 bases and J by 4 bases; unmatched bases: 12. The CDR3 spans 17 residues. In DNA, the CDR3 is TGCGCCAGCAGCTGGCCCGACAGGGAACTATTCACCGGGGAGCTGTTTTTT. Its translation is CASSWPDRELFTGELFF.

The chain joins TRBV28 to TRBJ1-1; 8 nucleotides line up with TRBD1. J was trimmed by 5 bases and V by 4 bases; bases with no gene match: 12. The CDR3 is made up of 16 amino acids. Germline V gene sequence: CDR1 MDHEN, CDR2 SYDVKM. CDR3 nucleotides: TGTGCCAGCAGTTCAGGGCAGGGGGCGCGGGAAACTGAAGCTTTCTTT. This encodes CASSSGQGARETEAFF. The full variable domain, with the rest looked up from reference TRBV28 and TRBJ1-1, is DVKVTQSSRYLVKRTGEKVFLECVQDMDHENMFWYRQDPGLGLRLIYFSYDVKMKEKGDIPEGYSVSREKKERFSLILESASTNQTSMYLCASSSGQGARETEAFFGQGTRLTVV.

V and J are TRBV19 and TRBJ1-1; D unresolved. CDR1 and CDR2 (germline): LNHDA, SQIVND (reference sequence). Trimming pared 6 bases from V and 2 bases from J, leaving 10 bases between. This CDR3 has 13 residues. The CDR3 spells CASRGVINTEAFF. The CDR3, as DNA: TGTGCCAGTAGAGGAGTAATAAACACTGAAGCTTTCTTT.